This is a list of T cell receptor beta chains from one sample in a study of OX40 agonist ivuxolimab in advanced cancers. Profiled with immunoSEQ multiplex PCR; TCRdb holds only in-frame clones, not every one. The sample lists 90,000 to 95,000 clones, roughly 86% occurring once. This material consisted of CD4+ or CD8+ T cells sorted from blood, taken in a trial of the OX40 agonist ivuxolimab. The receptor source for this set is an adult with an advanced solid tumor such as melanoma, head and neck, liver or kidney cancer. The CDR3 runs from the conserved cysteine through the conserved F or W. A D gene is named only where the DNA matches it firmly. A clone size is listed for some rows: how often the clone was seen (once, few, many), or a class if it is expanded.

TRBJ2-7,TRBV7-9,.,.,CASSLGDGPYEQYF,TGTGCCAGCAGCTTAGGGGACGGGCCCTACGAGCAGTACTTC
TRBJ1-1,TRBV7-3,once,TRBD1,CASRGQGLRNTEAFF,TGTGCCAGCAGGGGACAGGGTCTCAGGAACACTGAAGCTTTCTTT
TRBJ1-2,TRBV5-1,once,TRBD1,CASSPTTGNYGYTF,TGCGCCAGCAGCCCTACGACAGGGAACTATGGCTACACCTTC
TRBJ1-5,TRBV6-5,.,.,CASSEQSLQPQHF,TGTGCCAGCAGTGAACAATCTCTTCAGCCCCAGCATTTT
TRBJ1-5,TRBV28,.,.,CASSLRQRRQPQHF,TGTGCCAGCAGTTTGCGGCAACGGCGGCAGCCCCAGCATTTT
TRBJ2-3,TRBV11-3,.,TRBD2,CASSSGLAGGVDTQYF,TGTGCCAGCAGTTCAGGACTAGCGGGAGGGGTAGATACGCAGTATTTT
TRBJ2-3,TRBV9,.,.,CASSVAAGRSTDTQYF,TGTGCCAGCAGCGTAGCTGCAGGGAGGTCGACAGATACGCAGTATTTT
TRBJ2-6,TRBV27,.,TRBD1,CASSLFGQGAAGANVLTF,TGTGCCAGCAGTTTATTTGGGCAGGGGGCCGCTGGGGCCAACGTCCTGACTTTC
TRBJ2-5,TRBV5-1,.,TRBD2,CASSFLGLAGKETQYF,TGCGCCAGCAGCTTTTTGGGACTAGCGGGTAAAGAGACCCAGTACTTC
TRBJ2-6,TRBV18,.,TRBD1,CASSPGTGALRGANVLTF,TGTGCCAGCTCACCAGGGACAGGGGCGCTCCGTGGGGCCAACGTCCTGACTTTC
TRBJ2-1,TRBV7-6,.,TRBD1,CASSAGQGFSYNEQFF,TGTGCCAGCAGCGCCGGACAGGGATTCTCCTACAATGAGCAGTTCTTC
TRBJ2-7,TRBV18,medium-sized,.,CASSPQGITYEQYF,TGTGCCAGCTCACCCCAGGGGATCACCTACGAGCAGTACTTC
TRBJ2-5,TRBV9,.,.,CASSGRDSLGETQYF,TGTGCCAGCAGCGGGCGGGACAGCCTCGGTGAGACCCAGTACTTC
TRBJ2-5,TRBV19,.,.,CASSAAGETQYF,TGTGCCAGTAGTGCGGCGGGGGAGACCCAGTACTTC
TRBJ1-5,TRBV29-1,.,.,CSVGFDTLSNQPQHF,TGCAGCGTTGGTTTCGACACCCTTAGCAATCAGCCCCAGCATTTT
TRBJ1-3,TRBV28,few,TRBD1,CASSQGQGIGNTIYF,TGTGCCAGTAGTCAGGGACAGGGGATAGGAAACACCATATATTTT
TRBJ2-7,TRBV19,.,.,CASSKISDTFGEQYF,TGTGCCAGTAGCAAAATTTCGGACACATTCGGCGAGCAGTACTTC
TRBJ1-1,TRBV27,.,TRBD1,CASGSEGQAGFRNTEAFF,TGTGCCAGCGGCTCTGAGGGACAGGCGGGCTTCCGGAACACTGAAGCTTTCTTT
TRBJ2-5,TRBV19,.,TRBD2,CASSILAGRKETQYF,TGTGCCAGTAGTATATTAGCGGGACGGAAAGAGACCCAGTACTTC
TRBJ2-3,TRBV7-6,.,.,CASRRTATDTQYF,TGTGCCAGTCGGCGGACGGCCACAGATACGCAGTATTTT
TRBJ2-2,TRBV7-9,.,TRBD1,CASSPWDRSTGELFF,TGTGCCAGCAGCCCCTGGGACAGAAGCACCGGGGAGCTGTTTTTT
TRBJ2-7,TRBV19,.,.,CASSHRQESYEQYF,TGTGCCAGTAGTCATCGACAGGAGTCCTACGAGCAGTACTTC
TRBJ2-3,TRBV7-2,.,.,CASSPHGRESPDTQYF,TGTGCCAGCAGCCCGCATGGTCGGGAGTCTCCAGATACGCAGTATTTT
TRBJ1-4,TRBV4-3,once,TRBD1,CASSHTGEGEKLFF,TGCGCCAGCAGCCACACAGGGGAAGGTGAAAAACTGTTTTTT
TRBJ2-7,TRBV2,.,TRBD2,CASTEGLAAVKQYF,TGTGCCAGCACCGAAGGACTAGCCGCTGTGAAGCAGTACTTC
TRBJ2-1,TRBV19,.,TRBD2,CASSMGLADNEQFF,TGTGCCAGTAGTATGGGACTAGCGGACAATGAGCAGTTCTTC
TRBJ2-5,TRBV29-1,.,TRBD1,CSVDRDRSHRETQYF,TGCAGCGTCGACCGGGACAGGTCTCACCGGGAGACCCAGTACTTC
TRBJ2-5,TRBV19,.,TRBD2,CASSIGLAGVQETQYF,TGTGCCAGTAGTATAGGACTAGCGGGAGTCCAAGAGACCCAGTACTTC
TRBJ1-1,TRBV29-1,.,.,CSVEGRGSTEAFF,TGCAGCGTTGAAGGTAGGGGTAGCACTGAAGCTTTCTTT
TRBJ1-2,TRBV7-2,.,.,CASSLDPGYGYTF,TGTGCCAGCAGCTTAGATCCGGGCTATGGCTACACCTTC
TRBJ1-6,TRBV2,once,.,CASQQDNSPLHF,TGTGCCAGCCAACAGGATAATTCACCCCTCCACTTT
TRBJ2-7,TRBV6-5,.,.,CASSYAGVEQYF,TGTGCCAGCAGTTACGCCGGCGTAGAGCAGTACTTC
TRBJ2-1,TRBV27,.,.,CASSLDDWNNEQFF,TGTGCCAGCAGTTTAGATGACTGGAACAATGAGCAGTTCTTC
TRBJ1-1,TRBV25-1,.,TRBD1,CASSAGQGTEAFF,TGTGCCAGCAGTGCCGGACAGGGCACTGAAGCTTTCTTT
TRBJ2-7,TRBV11-3,.,.,CASSLDGIEQYF,TGTGCCAGCAGCTTAGACGGGATCGAGCAGTACTTC
TRBJ2-1,TRBV10-3,few,TRBD1,CAINSDRGNYNEQFF,TGTGCCATCAACTCGGACAGGGGAAATTACAATGAGCAGTTCTTC
TRBJ2-1,TRBV7-2,.,TRBD2,CASSLGTSGDNEQFF,TGTGCCAGCAGCTTGGGGACTAGCGGGGACAATGAGCAGTTCTTC
TRBJ2-1,TRBV7-3,.,TRBD2,CASSPSGISSYNEQFF,TGTGCCAGCAGCCCTAGCGGGATTAGCTCCTACAATGAGCAGTTCTTC
TRBJ1-2,TRBV10-3,.,.,CAISDRINYGYTF,TGTGCCATCAGTGACAGAATTAACTATGGCTACACCTTC
TRBJ2-5,TRBV5-1,.,TRBD1,CASSRQGEETQYF,TGCGCCAGCAGCCGACAGGGGGAAGAGACCCAGTACTTC
TRBJ2-2,TRBV7-2,.,TRBD1,CASSWDRVNTGELFF,TGTGCCAGCAGCTGGGACAGGGTGAACACCGGGGAGCTGTTTTTT
TRBJ2-2,TRBV29-1,.,TRBD2,CSAAILAAGNTGELFF,TGCAGCGCTGCTATACTAGCGGCAGGGAACACCGGGGAGCTGTTTTTT
TRBJ2-7,TRBV13,.,.,CASSPPGATYEQYF,TGTGCCAGCAGCCCGCCGGGAGCTACGTACGAGCAGTACTTC
TRBJ2-1,TRBV28,.,TRBD2,CASSFISGGSYNEQFF,TGTGCCAGCAGTTTTATTAGCGGGGGGTCCTACAATGAGCAGTTCTTC
TRBJ1-1,TRBV6-5,.,.,CASSPGLTNTEAFF,TGTGCCAGCAGTCCTGGACTAACAAACACTGAAGCTTTCTTT
TRBJ2-7,TRBV6-1,.,.,CASSEGTGSIYEQYF,TGTGCCAGCAGCGAAGGTACAGGGTCTATCTACGAGCAGTACTTC
TRBJ2-3,TRBV28,.,.,CASRPVASTDTQYF,TGTGCCAGCAGACCGGTAGCGAGCACAGATACGCAGTATTTT
TRBJ2-7,TRBV7-9,once,TRBD1,CASSQPGGLYEQYF,TGTGCCAGCAGCCAGCCAGGGGGCTTGTACGAGCAGTACTTC
TRBJ1-2,TRBV7-6,.,TRBD1,CASSSLLLGGQGYTF,TGTGCCAGCAGCTCCCTTCTTTTAGGGGGCCAGGGCTACACCTTC
TRBJ1-5,TRBV7-2,.,.,CASSPDGSNQPQHF,TGTGCCAGCAGCCCGGACGGGAGCAATCAGCCCCAGCATTTT
TRBJ2-1,TRBV30,.,.,CAWSSTGVNEQFF,TGTGCCTGGAGTTCAACGGGAGTAAATGAGCAGTTCTTC
TRBJ1-2,TRBV2,.,.,CASSEQSYYGYTF,TGTGCCAGCAGTGAGCAGTCCTACTATGGCTACACCTTC
TRBJ2-2,TRBV5-4,few,.,CASSFTSASGELFF,TGTGCCAGCAGCTTTACTTCAGCTAGCGGGGAGCTGTTTTTT
TRBJ1-4,TRBV5-6,.,TRBD1,CASSKSDRGKNEKLFF,TGTGCCAGCAGCAAGTCCGACAGGGGGAAGAATGAAAAACTGTTTTTT